Listed below are T cell receptor beta chains from one sample, sequenced in a study of blood T cell repertoires in COVID-19. The method was immunoSEQ multiplex PCR; TCRdb's version includes in-frame clones alone and lacks a portion of them. The sample consists of around 200,000 clones, around 85% of them appearing once. The sample comprised peripheral blood. These receptors originate from a human donor with active or convalescent COVID-19. The donor label of this sample is uncertain. Each CDR3 is given without its conserved first and last residue. A D gene is named only where the DNA matches it firmly.

j_call d_call v_call cdr3_length cdr3_aa
TRBJ2-5 NA TRBV14 13 ASSRSGSLAQTQY
TRBJ2-2 TRBD1 TRBV28 13 ASRRTGVNTGELF
TRBJ2-5 NA TRBV5-1 12 ASSSLLARETQY
TRBJ2-2 TRBD2 TRBV3-1/TRBV3-2 18 ASSQAPGTSGGLGTGELF
TRBJ1-1 NA TRBV10-1 11 ASKGTPNTEAF
TRBJ2-1 TRBD2 TRBV5-1 14 ASGLPSGSPGNEQF
TRBJ1-4 TRBD1 TRBV6-5 13 ASSYSDRGDEKLF
TRBJ2-2 NA TRBV27 15 ASSFRQVNANTGELF
TRBJ2-2 TRBD1 TRBV4-2 13 ASSVTGVRTGELF
TRBJ2-7 TRBD2 TRBV9 14 ASSVGSGGHSYEQY
TRBJ1-2 NA TRBV6-6 12 ASSTAGGVNGYT
TRBJ1-1 NA TRBV10-1 10 ARRGGNTEAF
TRBJ1-1 NA TRBV7-2 9 ASSFIVEAF
TRBJ2-3 TRBD2 TRBV7-2 15 ASSLGWGGSSTDTQY
TRBJ2-1 NA TRBV10-1 14 ASSPTGPRGHNEQF
TRBJ2-3 NA TRBV24-1 12 ATSPSEFTDTQY
TRBJ2-3 NA TRBV5-1 13 ASSLLAPGTDTQY
TRBJ1-1 NA TRBV27 12 ASSLRQGNTEAF
TRBJ2-1 TRBD2 TRBV18 12 ASSPREGQNEQF
TRBJ2-3 TRBD1 TRBV30 15 AWRTGTLTFSTDTQY
TRBJ1-5 NA TRBV2 12 ASSGGGSNQPQH